This T cell receptor (beta chain) appears in the sequencing data of a study of control samples from healthy donors and cancer patients. J was trimmed by 6 bases and V by 5 bases; bases with no gene match: 4. Per the germline V gene, CDR1 is SGHTA and CDR2 is FQGNSA. This CDR3 comprises 13 residues. Here immunoSEQ multiplex PCR was the method, and the copy in TCRdb shows in-frame clones only, minus some. This sample has approximately 140,000 clones; roughly 92% occur once, and the top ten carry about 11%. This chain uses TRBV7-2 with TRBJ1-5; 7 bases are a match to TRBD1. The specimen sequenced was blood. The sequence was collected from a man between 25 and 39 years old in good health. The CDR3 sequence: CASSQRGLQPQHF. CDR3 DNA: TGTGCCAGCAGCCAAAGGGGGCTTCAGCCCCAGCATTTT.